The rows below give T cell receptor beta chains drawn from one sample of a study of T cells in Graves' hyperthyroidism and ophthalmopathy. TCRdb re-analysed the multiplex PCR reads in MiXCR, keeping a single row per CDR3 protein. The sample has roughly 750,000 distinct CDR3 sequences, about 16% seen once. The sample consisted of blood. The receptors stem from a man between 18 and 29 years old with Graves' hyperthyroidism. Both conserved end residues are part of each CDR3. D genes are given only for firm matches. Some rows have no size entry. The others give once, few or many, or a class for an expanded clone.

clone_size j_call d_call v_call cdr3_nt cdr3_aa
. TRBJ2-3 . TRBV20-1 TGCAGTGCTAGAGTAACGGGAGTCACAGATACGCAGTATTTT CSARVTGVTDTQYF
. TRBJ2-7 . TRBV28 TGTGCCAGCAGCGAAGGGACGTCCACCTGCGAGCAGTACTTC CASSEGTSTCEQYF
many TRBJ2-4 TRBD2 TRBV6-2/TRBV6-3 TGTGCCAGCAGTCCGACTAGCCTTTCAGGCAAAAACATTCAGTACTTC CASSPTSLSGKNIQYF
. TRBJ1-2 TRBD1 TRBV27 TGTGCCAGCAGCCGGGACAGGACTTATGGCTACACCTTC CASSRDRTYGYTF
. TRBJ1-6 . TRBV6-1 TGTGCCAGCTCAGTGACCTATAATTCACCCCTCCACTTT CASSVTYNSPLHF
few TRBJ2-1 . TRBV7-9 TGTGCCAGCAGCCAAGAGTATCCGGATTTGGCCTACAATGAGCAGTTCTTC CASSQEYPDLAYNEQFF
once TRBJ2-4 TRBD1 TRBV7-4 TGTGCCAGCAGCTCAAGGACAGGGGGGTTAGCCAAAAACATTCAGTACTTC CASSSRTGGLAKNIQYF
many TRBJ2-2 . TRBV12-3/TRBV12-4 TGTGCCAGCAGTTTAAGTCTCCCTGACACCGGGGAGCTGTTTTTT CASSLSLPDTGELFF
few TRBJ2-7 . TRBV11-2 TGTGCCAGCAGCTTAGAGGTGGATGACTTCGACGAGCAGTACTTC CASSLEVDDFDEQYF
. TRBJ2-7 TRBD1 TRBV10-3 TGTGCCATCAGTCCAGATAGGGGACAGGGGAGGTACGAGCAGTACTTC CAISPDRGQGRYEQYF
many TRBJ2-3 TRBD2 TRBV12-3/TRBV12-4 TGTGCCAGCAGTCCTGGGACTAGCGGAGATACGCAGTATTTT CASSPGTSGDTQYF
. TRBJ2-1 TRBD2 TRBV5-8 TGTGCCAGCAGCTCGAGGGCGGGAGGGCATGAGCAGTTCTTC CASSSRAGGHEQFF
many TRBJ2-1 TRBD2 TRBV20-1 TGCAGTGCTAGATCGGGAGGAGGGAATGAGCAGTTCTTC CSARSGGGNEQFF
many TRBJ2-7 . TRBV30 TGTGCCTGGAAGGACAGCGTAAGCTCCTACGAGCAGTACTTC CAWKDSVSSYEQYF
few TRBJ2-5 TRBD2 TRBV28 TGTGCCAGCAGGACACTAGCGGGAGGGGAGACCCAGTACTTC CASRTLAGGETQYF
. TRBJ1-2 . TRBV7-2 TGTGCCAGCAGCACCAGCCCGACCAAGCCCTATGGCTACACCTTC CASSTSPTKPYGYTF
few TRBJ1-5 . TRBV6-2/TRBV6-3 TGTGCCAGCAGTTACTTAGGGGGAAATAGCAATCAGCCCCAGCATTTT CASSYLGGNSNQPQHF
few TRBJ2-7 . TRBV7-2 TGTGCCAGCAGCTTAGGGCAGGGGCGAACCTACGAGCAGTACTTC CASSLGQGRTYEQYF
many TRBJ1-1 . TRBV29-1 TGCAGCGTCAGCCCTGTACTGGTGGGCACTGAAGCTTTCTTT CSVSPVLVGTEAFF
few TRBJ2-2 . TRBV4-1 TGCGCCAGCAGCCAGGGGGGGCTGGGAACCGGGGAGCTGTTTTTT CASSQGGLGTGELFF
few TRBJ2-3 TRBD2 TRBV4-2 TGTGCCAGCAGCGACCCGGGACTAGCGGGAGGTACTAGCACAGATACGCAGTATTTT CASSDPGLAGGTSTDTQYF
once TRBJ2-1 TRBD2 TRBV5-5 TGCGCCAGCACCCAAGAGGCCAGCGGGAGTTATAATGAGCAGTTCTTC CASTQEASGSYNEQFF
. TRBJ2-2 . TRBV6-5 TGTGCCAGCAGTTACTTCTCGGGGACTGGGTCCGGGGAGCTGTTTTTT CASSYFSGTGSGELFF
few TRBJ2-4 TRBD1 TRBV7-2 TGTGCCAGCAGCCCAAGACAGGGGGCCAAAAACATTCAGTACTTC CASSPRQGAKNIQYF
few TRBJ2-7 TRBD1 TRBV25-1 TGTGCCAGCATTTCGGACAGGGGGGGATACGAGCAGTACTTC CASISDRGGYEQYF
. TRBJ1-1 . TRBV4-3 TGCGCCAGCAGCCAAGACCTTCAGACAGGGAACACTGAAGCTTTCTTT CASSQDLQTGNTEAFF
few TRBJ2-7 . TRBV29-1 TGCAGCGTTGAAGAGCGATCCAGCCCCTCCGGCGAGCAGTACTTC CSVEERSSPSGEQYF
many TRBJ2-5 . TRBV20-1 TGCAGTGCTAGAGATTACTACTCAGGGGGGGAGACCCAGTACTTC CSARDYYSGGETQYF
few TRBJ2-7 TRBD1 TRBV12-5 TGTGCTAGTGGTTTGGTACTCGGACAACAGGGGGATCCCTACGAGCAGTACTTC CASGLVLGQQGDPYEQYF
many TRBJ1-5 . TRBV30 TGTGCCTGGAGTGTACTAGGGGATCAGCCCCAGCATTTT CAWSVLGDQPQHF
. TRBJ1-6 TRBD1 TRBV7-3 TGTGCCAGCAGCTTATACAGGGGGTATAATTCACCCCTCCACTTT CASSLYRGYNSPLHF
once TRBJ2-1 TRBD2 TRBV6-4 TGTGCCAGCAGTGGGACTAGCGGGAGCGGGGGTGAGCAGTTCTTC CASSGTSGSGGEQFF
. TRBJ1-5 . TRBV6-2/TRBV6-3 TGTGCCAGCAGTTCACTCACGGGGCATCAGCCCCAGCATTTT CASSSLTGHQPQHF
. TRBJ2-5 TRBD2 TRBV20-1 TGCAGTGCTAGTCAGGGACTAGCGGGCCAAGAGACCCAGTACTTC CSASQGLAGQETQYF
. TRBJ2-1 TRBD2 TRBV7-9 TGTGCCAGCAGCTCTAGCGGGAGGAGCGATGAGCAGTTCTTC CASSSSGRSDEQFF
. TRBJ2-7 . TRBV11-2 TGTGCCAGCAGCACAAGCTTTTCAACGGTCCACGAGCAGTACTTC CASSTSFSTVHEQYF
many TRBJ2-7 TRBD2 TRBV27 TGTGCCAGCAGTATCCGGGCCGGGGGGTTGCTCGAGCAGTACTTC CASSIRAGGLLEQYF
. TRBJ1-4 TRBD1 TRBV5-1 TGCGCCAGCAGCACCCGGGACAGGGCTGCAACTAATGAAAAACTGTTTTTT CASSTRDRAATNEKLFF
few TRBJ2-6 . TRBV29-1 TGCAGCGTTCTCTCTGGGGCCAACGTCCTGACTTTC CSVLSGANVLTF
. TRBJ1-5 . TRBV12-3/TRBV12-4 TGTGCCAGCAGTTCGGACAGAATTAATCAGCCCCAGCATTTT CASSSDRINQPQHF
few TRBJ1-2 . TRBV5-1 TGCGCCAGCAGCGCGACCAGGGGTGGCTACACCTTC CASSATRGGYTF
many TRBJ2-5 . TRBV28 TGTGCCAGCAGTCCCACAGGGCCCATCCAAGGGGAGACCCAGTACTTC CASSPTGPIQGETQYF
few TRBJ2-7 . TRBV4-2 TGTGCCAGCAGCCACACTACAGGGCCGGGCGAGCAGTACTTC CASSHTTGPGEQYF
many TRBJ1-1 TRBD1 TRBV5-1 TGCGCCAGCGCCGGGTCACAGGGGTCGAAGAACACTGAAGCTTTCTTT CASAGSQGSKNTEAFF
. TRBJ2-1 TRBD1 TRBV5-4 TGTGCCAGCAGCTTGGCTCAGGGGGCCCTCCAATTCGGGAATGAGCAGTTCTTC CASSLAQGALQFGNEQFF
many TRBJ2-3 . TRBV2 TGTGCCAGCAGTGAGGGGGTTAAAGGATCTAGCACAGATACGCAGTATTTT CASSEGVKGSSTDTQYF
. TRBJ1-2 . TRBV7-9 TGTGCCAGCAGCATATATGGACAGCCTGGCTACACCTTC CASSIYGQPGYTF
many TRBJ2-2 TRBD1 TRBV7-3 TGTGCCAGCAGCTTCGGGACAGGGACCGGGGAGCTGTTTTTT CASSFGTGTGELFF
. TRBJ2-3 . TRBV30 TGTGCCTGGAGTGTACTGAATACGCAGTATTTT CAWSVLNTQYF
few TRBJ2-1 . TRBV7-9 TGTGCCAGCAGACAGATTTACAATGAGCAGTTCTTC CASRQIYNEQFF
many TRBJ2-1 TRBD2 TRBV10-3 TGTGCCATCAGTGAGTCCCGACTAGCGGGAGTTCTCTACGATGAGCAGTTCTTC CAISESRLAGVLYDEQFF
. TRBJ2-1 TRBD2 TRBV18 TGTGCCAGCTCACCAAGGGCAACTAGCGGAAACTACAATGAGCAGTTCTTC CASSPRATSGNYNEQFF
. TRBJ2-2 . TRBV19 TGTGCCAGTAGTAACCGCCTTCAGGCGGCCGGGGAGCTGTTTTTT CASSNRLQAAGELFF
. TRBJ1-4 . TRBV19 TGTGCCAGTAGTATAGATCGCCCTCGAAGAGAGGAAAAACTGTTTTTT CASSIDRPRREEKLFF
. TRBJ1-2 TRBD1 TRBV5-1 TGCGCCAGCAGTCTGGACAGGGGGTCTGGCTACACCTTC CASSLDRGSGYTF
. TRBJ2-7 . TRBV14 TGTGCCAGCAGCCAAGAAGAGGGTTTCGCCTACGAGCAGTACTTC CASSQEEGFAYEQYF
few TRBJ2-1 TRBD2 TRBV19 TGTGCCAGTAGTATCCCGGGGGGGGGGCAGTTCTTC CASSIPGGGQFF
few TRBJ2-2 . TRBV20-1 TGCAGTGCTAGAGATCGTGCTGCAGGGGTCACCGGGGAGCTGTTTTTT CSARDRAAGVTGELFF
many TRBJ1-1 . TRBV3-1 TGTGCCAGCAGCGCAGACATGAACACTGAAGCTTTCTTT CASSADMNTEAFF
many TRBJ2-5 . TRBV24-1 TGTGCCACCAGTGTGGGGGAGACCCAGTACTTC CATSVGETQYF